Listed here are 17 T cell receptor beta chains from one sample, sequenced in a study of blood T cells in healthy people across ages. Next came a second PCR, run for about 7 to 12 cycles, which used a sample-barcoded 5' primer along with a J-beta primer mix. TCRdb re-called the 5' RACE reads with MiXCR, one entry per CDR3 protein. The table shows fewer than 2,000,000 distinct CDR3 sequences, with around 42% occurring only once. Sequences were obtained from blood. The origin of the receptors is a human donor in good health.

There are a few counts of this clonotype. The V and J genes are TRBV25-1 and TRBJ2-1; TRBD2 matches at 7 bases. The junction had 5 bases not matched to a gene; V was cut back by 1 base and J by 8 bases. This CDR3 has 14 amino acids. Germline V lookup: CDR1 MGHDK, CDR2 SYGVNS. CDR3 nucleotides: TGTGCCAGCAGTGAATCGGGGGGAGCGGATGAGCAGTTCTTC. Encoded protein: CASSESGGADEQFF.

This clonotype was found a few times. CDR3 protein: CASSSVGTNTEAFF. CDR3 DNA: TGTGCCAGCAGTTCGGTCGGGACGAACACTGAAGCTTTCTTT. The rearrangement links TRBV12-3 or TRBV12-4 to TRBJ1-1; TRBD1 might be the D (5 bases). The V gene lost 4 bases and the J gene lost 1 base, with 10 bases spanning the gap. This CDR3 comprises 14 residues.

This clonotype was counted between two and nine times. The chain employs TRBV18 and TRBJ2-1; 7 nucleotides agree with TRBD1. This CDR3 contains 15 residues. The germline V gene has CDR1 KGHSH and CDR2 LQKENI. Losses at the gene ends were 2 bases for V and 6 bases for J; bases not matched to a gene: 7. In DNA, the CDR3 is TGTGCCAGCTCACCAGGACAGGAGTATGGCAATGAGCAGTTCTTC. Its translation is CASSPGQEYGNEQFF.

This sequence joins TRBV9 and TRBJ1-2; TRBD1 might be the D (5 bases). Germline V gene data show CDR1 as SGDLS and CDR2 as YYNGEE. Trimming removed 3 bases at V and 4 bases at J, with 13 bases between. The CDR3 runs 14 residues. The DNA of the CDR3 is TGTGCCAGCAGCGCTACACCCGACAGCTATGGCTACACCTTC. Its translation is CASSATPDSYGYTF.

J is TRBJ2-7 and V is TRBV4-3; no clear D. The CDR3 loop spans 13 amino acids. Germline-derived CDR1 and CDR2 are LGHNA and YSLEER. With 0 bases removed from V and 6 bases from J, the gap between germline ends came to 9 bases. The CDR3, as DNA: TGCGCCAGCAGCCAAGAAAGTGAAGGCGAGCAGTACTTC. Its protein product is CASSQESEGEQYF.

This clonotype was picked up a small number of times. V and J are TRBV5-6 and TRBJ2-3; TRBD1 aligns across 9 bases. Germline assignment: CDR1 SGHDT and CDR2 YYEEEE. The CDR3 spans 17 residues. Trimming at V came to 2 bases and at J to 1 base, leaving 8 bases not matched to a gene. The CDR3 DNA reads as TGTGCCAGCAGCTTTTACGGGACAGGGTTTCGCACAGATACGCAGTATTTT. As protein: CASSFYGTGFRTDTQYF.

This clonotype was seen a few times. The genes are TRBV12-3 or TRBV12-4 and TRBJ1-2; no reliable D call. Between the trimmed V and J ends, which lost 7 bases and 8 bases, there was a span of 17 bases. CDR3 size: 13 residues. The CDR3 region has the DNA TGTGCCAGCACACCCATCAGCTCGTCCGGCTACACCTTC. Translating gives CASTPISSSGYTF.

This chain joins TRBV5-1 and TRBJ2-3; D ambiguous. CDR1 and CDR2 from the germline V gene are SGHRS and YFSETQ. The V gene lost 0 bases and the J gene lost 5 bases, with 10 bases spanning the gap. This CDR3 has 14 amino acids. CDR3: CASSLGQARDTQYF. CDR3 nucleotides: TGCGCCAGCAGCTTGGGGCAGGCTAGAGATACGCAGTATTTT.

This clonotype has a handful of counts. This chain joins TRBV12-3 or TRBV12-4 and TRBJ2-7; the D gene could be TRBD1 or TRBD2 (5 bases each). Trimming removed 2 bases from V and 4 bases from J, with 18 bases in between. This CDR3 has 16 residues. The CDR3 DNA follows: TGTGCCAGCAGTTTACATGGGACCCGTGTCCGGTACGAGCAGTACTTC. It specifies CASSLHGTRVRYEQYF.

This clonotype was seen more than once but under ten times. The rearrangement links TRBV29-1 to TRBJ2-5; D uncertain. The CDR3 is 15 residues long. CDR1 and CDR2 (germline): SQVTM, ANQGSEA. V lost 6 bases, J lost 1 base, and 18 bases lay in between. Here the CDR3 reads CSVQSPPRSQETQYF. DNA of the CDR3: TGCAGCGTCCAATCTCCCCCTAGGAGCCAAGAGACCCAGTACTTC.

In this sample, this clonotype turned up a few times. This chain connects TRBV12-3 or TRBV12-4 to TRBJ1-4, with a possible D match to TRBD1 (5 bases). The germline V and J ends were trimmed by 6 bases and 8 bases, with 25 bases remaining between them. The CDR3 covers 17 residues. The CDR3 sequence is CASSFLTLSSGREKLFF. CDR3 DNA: TGTGCCAGCAGCTTCTTGACCCTCAGCTCGGGGCGGGAAAAACTGTTTTTT.

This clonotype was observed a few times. The CDR3 here is CSARDVLPYEQYF. CDR3 sequence (DNA): TGCAGTGCACGGGACGTTCTTCCCTACGAGCAGTACTTC. The J gene is TRBJ2-7, the V gene TRBV20-1; possibly TRBD1 or TRBD2 for D (5 bases each). CDR3 length: 13 amino acids. In germline, CDR1 is DFQATT, CDR2 SNEGSKA (reference sequence). Trimming took off 6 bases at V and 2 bases at J, with 14 bases between the two ends.

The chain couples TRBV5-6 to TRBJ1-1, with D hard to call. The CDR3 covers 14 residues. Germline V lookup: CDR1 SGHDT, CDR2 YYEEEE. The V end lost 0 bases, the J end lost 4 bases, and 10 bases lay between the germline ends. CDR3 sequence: CASSLEFGFTEAFF. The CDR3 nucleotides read TGTGCCAGCAGCTTGGAATTTGGGTTCACTGAAGCTTTCTTT.

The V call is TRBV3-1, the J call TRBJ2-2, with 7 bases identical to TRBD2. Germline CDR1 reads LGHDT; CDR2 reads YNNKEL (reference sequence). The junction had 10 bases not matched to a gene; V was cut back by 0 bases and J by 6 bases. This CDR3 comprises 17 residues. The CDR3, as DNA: TGTGCCAGCAGCCAAGATCGCGGGGAGGGGCCTGCCGGGGAGCTGTTTTTT. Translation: CASSQDRGEGPAGELFF.

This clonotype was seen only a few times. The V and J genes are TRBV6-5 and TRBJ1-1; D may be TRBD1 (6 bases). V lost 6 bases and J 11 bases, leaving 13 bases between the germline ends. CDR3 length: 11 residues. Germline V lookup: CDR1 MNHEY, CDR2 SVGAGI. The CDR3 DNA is TGTGCCAGCAGGAGGGGGGAGAGGGCTTTCTTT. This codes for CASRRGERAFF.

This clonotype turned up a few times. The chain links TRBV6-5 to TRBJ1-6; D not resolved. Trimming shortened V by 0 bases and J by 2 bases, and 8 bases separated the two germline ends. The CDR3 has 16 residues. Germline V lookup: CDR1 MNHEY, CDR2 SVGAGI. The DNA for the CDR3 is TGTGCCAGCAGTTACTCTACCTCTACCTATAATTCACCCCTCCACTTT. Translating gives CASSYSTSTYNSPLHF.

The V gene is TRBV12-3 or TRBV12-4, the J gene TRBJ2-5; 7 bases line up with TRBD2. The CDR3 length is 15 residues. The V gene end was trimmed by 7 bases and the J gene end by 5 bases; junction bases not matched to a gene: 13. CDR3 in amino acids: CASTLGGSIAETQYF. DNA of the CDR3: TGTGCCAGCACCCTCGGGGGGTCTATCGCGGAGACCCAGTACTTC.